This record looks at one T cell receptor beta chain sequence and its context. No antigen is known for it. The CDR3 runs 17 residues. This sample is drawn from a study of Ad26.COV2.S vaccination and SARS-CoV-2 variants. Across the whole study: Into the muscle, Ad26.COV2.S was dosed once or twice, 56 days apart. Study-wide points: From the TCR breadth and depth analyses, total T cell responses may have been underestimated. Participants in the vaccine arm had higher spike-specific TCR breadth; placebo recipients had lower. There was reportedly substantial breadth in spike-specific CD8+ and CD4+ T cell responses after vaccination.

Assay: immunoSEQ multiplex PCR; the TCRdb copy retains only in-frame clones and omits some. The sample lists some 250,000 clones, around nine tenths occurring once. Stated treatment: around 19 received Ad26.COV2.S at low or high dose, single or two shots; about 5 received placebo; per-sample allocation not given. The samples date from day 63 after the first vaccine or placebo injection. The source is a person aged 18-60 years who received the Ad26.COV2.S COVID-19 vaccine or a placebo. The material was peripheral blood, obtained in a trial of Ad26.COV2.S vaccine versus placebo. The chain combines TRBV21-1 with TRBJ1-5. TRBV21-1 represents a pseudogene. This CDR3 reads CASRPGGTEESNQPQHF. The CDR3 region has the DNA TGTGCCAGCAGGCCCGGGGGAACAGAGGAAAGTAACCAGCCCCAGCATTTT.